The next 8 T cell receptor beta chains were all read from a single sample in a study of blood T cell repertoires in COVID-19. The method was immunoSEQ multiplex PCR; TCRdb's version includes in-frame clones alone and lacks a portion of them. Among about 240,000 clones listed, 70% to 90% were seen once. Sequencing was performed on peripheral blood. The source is a man between 45 and 60 years old with COVID-19, enrolled during active disease.

This rearrangement joins TRBV5-1 to TRBJ2-2; weak D call: TRBD2 (5 bases). This CDR3 is 14 amino acids long. The V gene's germline CDR1 is SGHRS and CDR2 YFSETQ. V was clipped by 0 bases and J by 6 bases, with 9 bases between them. CDR3 bases: TGCGCCAGCAGCTTGGGAGGGAGTTCCGGGGAGCTGTTTTTT. Protein: CASSLGGSSGELFF.

This rearrangement joins TRBV19 to TRBJ2-1, with TRBD2 identical over 13 bases. Germline trimming cut 6 bases from V and 4 bases from J; bases unmatched to any gene: 3. CDR1 is LNHDA and CDR2 is SQIVND in the germline V gene (reference sequence). This CDR3 spans 15 amino acids. This CDR3 is CASRRLAGGYNEQFF. The CDR3 nucleotides read TGTGCCAGTAGACGACTAGCGGGGGGATACAATGAGCAGTTCTTC.

J is TRBJ2-2 and V is TRBV2; D is perhaps TRBD2 (6 bases). V gave up 4 bases and J gave up 5 bases, with 14 bases separating them. In germline, CDR1 is SNHLY, CDR2 FYNNEI. The CDR3 runs to 15 residues. This CDR3 is CASSVDQEGTGELFF. Here the CDR3 DNA reads TGTGCCAGCAGTGTAGATCAGGAGGGGACCGGGGAGCTGTTTTTT.

V and J are TRBV27 and TRBJ1-2, with D unresolved. The CDR3 contains 16 residues. V shed 0 bases and J shed 0 bases, with 11 bases lying between them. The germline V gene encodes CDR1 MNHEY and CDR2 SMNVEV (reference sequence). The chain's CDR3 is CASSLSPQVANYGYTF. CDR3 DNA: TGTGCCAGCAGTTTATCTCCCCAGGTGGCTAACTATGGCTACACCTTC.

The chain uses TRBV27 and TRBJ1-2, with D possibly TRBD1 on 6 matching bases. This CDR3 has 18 amino acids. V was pared by 4 bases and J by 1 base, with 22 bases between. CDR1 is MNHEY, CDR2 SMNVEV, per germline (reference sequence). In nucleotides, the CDR3 is TGTGCCAGCAGTTCCCAACCGCGGACAGCGATAAATAACTATGGCTACACCTTC. Its translation is CASSSQPRTAINNYGYTF.

This clone was seen once. The rearrangement joins TRBV24-1 to TRBJ2-3; TRBD2 agrees at 7 bases. The CDR3 is 17 amino acids. After removal of 4 bases from V and 6 bases from J, the junction contained 15 bases not matched to a gene. Germline V CDR1 and CDR2: KGHDR, SFDVKD. CDR3: CATSDPRPREGGDTQYF. CDR3 in DNA: TGTGCCACCAGTGACCCTCGTCCCCGCGAGGGAGGGGATACGCAGTATTTT.

This chain connects TRBV7-8 to TRBJ2-6; D remains ambiguous. The CDR3 loop spans 14 amino acids. V lost 5 bases and J lost 0, with 5 bases in between. Germline CDR1 is SGHVS and CDR2 is FQNEAQ. CDR3 DNA sequence: TGTGCCAGCAGCGCGCTCTCTGGGGCCAACGTCCTGACTTTC. Its translation is CASSALSGANVLTF. The full variable domain, with the rest looked up from reference TRBV7-8 and TRBJ2-6, is GAGVSQSPRYKVAKRGQDVALRCDPISGHVSLFWYQQALGQGPEFLTYFQNEAQLDKSGLPSDRFFAERPEGSVSTLKIQRTQQEDSAVYLCASSALSGANVLTFGAGSRLTVL.

The chain joins TRBV30 to TRBJ1-2, with D perhaps TRBD1 (6 bases). Germline CDR1 GTSNPN, CDR2 SVGIG (reference sequence). V lost 0 bases, J lost 4 bases, and 9 bases lay in between. The CDR3 extends over 13 amino acids. CDR3 sequence: CAWSVVRGYGYTF. The CDR3 nucleotides read TGTGCCTGGAGTGTAGTCAGGGGCTATGGCTACACCTTC.